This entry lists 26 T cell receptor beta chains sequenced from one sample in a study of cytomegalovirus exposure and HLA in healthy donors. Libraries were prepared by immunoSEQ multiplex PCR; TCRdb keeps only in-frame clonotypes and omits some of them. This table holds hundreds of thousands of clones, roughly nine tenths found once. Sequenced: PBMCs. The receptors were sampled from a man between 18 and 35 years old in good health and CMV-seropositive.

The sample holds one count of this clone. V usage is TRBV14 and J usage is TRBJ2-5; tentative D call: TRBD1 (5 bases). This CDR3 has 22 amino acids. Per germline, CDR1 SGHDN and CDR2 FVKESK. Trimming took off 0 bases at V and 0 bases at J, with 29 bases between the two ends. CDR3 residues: CASSQDGSTPTERPLYQETQYF. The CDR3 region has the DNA TGTGCCAGCAGCCAAGACGGAAGTACCCCGACAGAGAGACCACTGTACCAAGAGACCCAGTACTTC.

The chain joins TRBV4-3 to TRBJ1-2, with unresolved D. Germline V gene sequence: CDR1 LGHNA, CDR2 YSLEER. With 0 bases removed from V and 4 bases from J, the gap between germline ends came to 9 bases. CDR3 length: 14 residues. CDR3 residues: CASSQDQDLYGYTF. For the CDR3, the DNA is TGCGCCAGCAGCCAAGATCAGGACCTCTATGGCTACACCTTC.

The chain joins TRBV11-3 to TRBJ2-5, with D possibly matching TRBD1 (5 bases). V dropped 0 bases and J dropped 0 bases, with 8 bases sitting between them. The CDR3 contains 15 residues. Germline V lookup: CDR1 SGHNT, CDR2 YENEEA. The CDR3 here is CASSLDTGHQETQYF. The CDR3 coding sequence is TGTGCCAGCAGCTTAGACACAGGACACCAAGAGACCCAGTACTTC.

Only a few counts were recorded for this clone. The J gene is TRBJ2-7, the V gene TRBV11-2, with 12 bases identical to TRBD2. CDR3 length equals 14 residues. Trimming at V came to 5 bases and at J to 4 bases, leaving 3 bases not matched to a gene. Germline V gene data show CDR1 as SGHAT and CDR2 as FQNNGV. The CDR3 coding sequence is TGTGCCAGCAGCGCTACTAGCGGGAGGTACGAGCAGTACTTC. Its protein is CASSATSGRYEQYF.

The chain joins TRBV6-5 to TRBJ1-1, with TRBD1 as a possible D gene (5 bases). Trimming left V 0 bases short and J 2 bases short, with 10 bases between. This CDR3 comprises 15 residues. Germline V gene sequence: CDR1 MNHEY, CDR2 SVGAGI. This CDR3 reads CASSYSRGDNTEAFF. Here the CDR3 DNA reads TGTGCCAGCAGTTACTCGAGGGGCGATAACACTGAAGCTTTCTTT.

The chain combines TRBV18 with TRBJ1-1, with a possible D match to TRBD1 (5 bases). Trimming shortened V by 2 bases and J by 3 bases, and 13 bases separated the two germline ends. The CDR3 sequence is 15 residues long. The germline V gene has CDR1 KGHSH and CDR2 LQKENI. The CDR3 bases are TGTGCCAGCTCACCAGTTGCGGGGCTAGACACTGAAGCTTTCTTT. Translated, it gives CASSPVAGLDTEAFF.

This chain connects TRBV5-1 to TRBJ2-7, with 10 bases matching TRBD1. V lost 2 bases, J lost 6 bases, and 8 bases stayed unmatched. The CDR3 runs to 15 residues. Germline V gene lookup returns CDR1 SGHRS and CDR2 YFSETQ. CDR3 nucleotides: TGCGCCAGCAGCTTTCGGGACAGGGGTTCGGCCGAGCAGTACTTC. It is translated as CASSFRDRGSAEQYF.

The CDR3 spells CASSRTGRETQYF. CDR3 nucleotides: TGTGCCAGCAGCAGGACAGGGCGCGAGACCCAGTACTTC. The J gene is TRBJ2-5, the V gene TRBV27, with 8 bases fitting TRBD1. The V gene end was trimmed by 6 bases and the J gene end by 5 bases; junction bases not matched to a gene: 5. Germline CDR1 is MNHEY and CDR2 is SMNVEV (reference sequence). The CDR3 contains 13 residues.

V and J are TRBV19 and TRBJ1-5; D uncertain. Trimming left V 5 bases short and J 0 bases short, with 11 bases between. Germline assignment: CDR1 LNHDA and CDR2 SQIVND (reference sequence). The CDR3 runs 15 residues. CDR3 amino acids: CASSSYYDSNQPQHF. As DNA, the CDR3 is TGTGCCAGTAGTTCCTATTATGATAGCAATCAGCCCCAGCATTTT. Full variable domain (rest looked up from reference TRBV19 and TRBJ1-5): DGGITQSPKYLFRKEGQNVTLSCEQNLNHDAMYWYRQDPGQGLRLIYYSQIVNDFQKGDIAEGYSVSREKKESFPLTVTSAQKNPTAFYLCASSSYYDSNQPQHFGDGTRLSIL.

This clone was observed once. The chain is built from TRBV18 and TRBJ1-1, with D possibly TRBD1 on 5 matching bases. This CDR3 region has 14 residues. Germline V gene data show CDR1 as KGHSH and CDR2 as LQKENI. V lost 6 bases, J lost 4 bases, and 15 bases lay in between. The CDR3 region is CASSTNGGGTEAFF. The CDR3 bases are TGTGCCAGCTCGACCAACGGGGGGGGCACTGAAGCTTTCTTT. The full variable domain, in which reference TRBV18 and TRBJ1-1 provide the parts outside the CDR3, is NAGVMQNPRHLVRRRGQEARLRCSPMKGHSHVYWYRQLPEEGLKFMVYLQKENIIDESGMPKERFSAEFPKEGPSILRIQQVVRGDSAAYFCASSTNGGGTEAFFGQGTRLTVV.

The CDR3 loop is CSVAGIGYTGELFF. The DNA of the CDR3 is TGCAGCGTTGCAGGGATCGGATACACCGGGGAGCTGTTTTTT. V gene TRBV29-1 combines with J gene TRBJ2-2; a weak D match, TRBD1 (5 bases). The V gene lost 4 bases and the J gene lost 3 bases, with 12 bases spanning the gap. Germline assignment: CDR1 SQVTM and CDR2 ANQGSEA. The CDR3 runs 14 residues.

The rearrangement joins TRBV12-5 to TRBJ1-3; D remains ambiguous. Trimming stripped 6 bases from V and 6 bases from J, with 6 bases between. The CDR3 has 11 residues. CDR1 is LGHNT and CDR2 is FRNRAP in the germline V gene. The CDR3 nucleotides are TGTGCTAGTGGCGGAGTAAACACCATATATTTT. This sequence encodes CASGGVNTIYF.

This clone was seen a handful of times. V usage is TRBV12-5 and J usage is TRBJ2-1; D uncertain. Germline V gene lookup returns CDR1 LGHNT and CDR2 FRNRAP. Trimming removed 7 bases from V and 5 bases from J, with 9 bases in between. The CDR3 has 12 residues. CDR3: CASEARNNEQFF. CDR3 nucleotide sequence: TGTGCTAGTGAGGCTAGGAACAATGAGCAGTTCTTC.

The CDR3 DNA follows: TGTGCCAGCTCACCCCAGCCTACCTACGAGCAGTACTTC. It encodes CASSPQPTYEQYF. J is TRBJ2-7 and V is TRBV18; no firm D call. The CDR3 is 13 amino acids. Trimming cost V 3 bases and J 2 bases, with 8 bases left between them. CDR1 and CDR2 (germline): KGHSH, LQKENI.

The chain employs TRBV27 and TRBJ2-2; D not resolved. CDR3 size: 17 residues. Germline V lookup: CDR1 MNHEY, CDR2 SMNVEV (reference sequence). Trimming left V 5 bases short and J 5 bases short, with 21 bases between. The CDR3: CASSQSRVKGYTGELFF. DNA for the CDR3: TGTGCCAGCAGTCAATCCCGGGTTAAGGGATATACCGGGGAGCTGTTTTTT.

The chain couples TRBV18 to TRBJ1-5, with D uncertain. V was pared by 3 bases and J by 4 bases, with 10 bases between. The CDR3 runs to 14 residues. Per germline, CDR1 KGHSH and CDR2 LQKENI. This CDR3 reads CASSPSSRNQPQHF. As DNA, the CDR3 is TGTGCCAGCTCACCTAGTAGTAGAAATCAGCCCCAGCATTTT.

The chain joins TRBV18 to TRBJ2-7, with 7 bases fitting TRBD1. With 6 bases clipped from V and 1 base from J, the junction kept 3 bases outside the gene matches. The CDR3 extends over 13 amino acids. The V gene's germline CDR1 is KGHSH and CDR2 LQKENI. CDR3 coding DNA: TGTGCCAGCTCGGGACAGTCATCCTACGAGCAGTACTTC. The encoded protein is CASSGQSSYEQYF.

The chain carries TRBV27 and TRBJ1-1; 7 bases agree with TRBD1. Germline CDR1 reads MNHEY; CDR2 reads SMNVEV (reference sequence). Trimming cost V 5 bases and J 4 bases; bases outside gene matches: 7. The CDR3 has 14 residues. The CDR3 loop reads CASSTGTEVTEAFF. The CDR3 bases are TGTGCCAGCAGTACCGGGACAGAGGTCACTGAAGCTTTCTTT.

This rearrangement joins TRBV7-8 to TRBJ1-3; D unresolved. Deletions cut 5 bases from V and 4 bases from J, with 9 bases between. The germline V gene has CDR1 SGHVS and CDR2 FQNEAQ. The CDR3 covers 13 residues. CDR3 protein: CASSPSGGNTIYF. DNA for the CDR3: TGTGCCAGCAGCCCTTCGGGAGGAAACACCATATATTTT.

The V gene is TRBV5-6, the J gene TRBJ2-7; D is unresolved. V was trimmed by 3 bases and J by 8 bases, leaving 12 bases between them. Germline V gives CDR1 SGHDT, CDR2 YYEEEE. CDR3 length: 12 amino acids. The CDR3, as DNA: TGTGCCAGCAGCTCGGTGCCAGGTCAGCAGTACTTC. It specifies CASSSVPGQQYF.

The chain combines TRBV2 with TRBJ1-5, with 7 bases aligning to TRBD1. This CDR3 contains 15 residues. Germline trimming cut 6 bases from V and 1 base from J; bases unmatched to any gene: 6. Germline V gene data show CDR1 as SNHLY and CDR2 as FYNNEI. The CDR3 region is CASSQEGASNQPQHF. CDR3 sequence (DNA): TGTGCCAGCAGCCAAGAGGGGGCAAGCAATCAGCCCCAGCATTTT.

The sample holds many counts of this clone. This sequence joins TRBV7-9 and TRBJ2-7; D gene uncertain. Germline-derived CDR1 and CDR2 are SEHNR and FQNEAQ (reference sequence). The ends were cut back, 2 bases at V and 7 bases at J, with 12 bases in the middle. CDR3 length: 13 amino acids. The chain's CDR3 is CASSLTPTPEQYF. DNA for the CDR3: TGTGCCAGCAGCTTAACGCCGACACCTGAGCAGTACTTC.

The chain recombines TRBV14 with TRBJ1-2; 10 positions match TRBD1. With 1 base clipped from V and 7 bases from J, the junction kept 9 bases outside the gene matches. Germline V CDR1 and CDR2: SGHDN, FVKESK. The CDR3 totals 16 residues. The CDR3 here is CASSQGPDRGAGGYTF. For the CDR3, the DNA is TGTGCCAGCAGCCAAGGGCCGGACAGGGGGGCTGGTGGCTACACCTTC.

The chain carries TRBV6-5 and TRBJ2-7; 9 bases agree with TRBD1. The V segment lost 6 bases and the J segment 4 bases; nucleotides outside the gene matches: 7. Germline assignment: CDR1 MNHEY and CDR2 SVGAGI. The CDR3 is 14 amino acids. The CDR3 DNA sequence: TGTGCCAGCAGCCACGGGACAGGGAAGTACGAGCAGTACTTC. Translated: CASSHGTGKYEQYF.

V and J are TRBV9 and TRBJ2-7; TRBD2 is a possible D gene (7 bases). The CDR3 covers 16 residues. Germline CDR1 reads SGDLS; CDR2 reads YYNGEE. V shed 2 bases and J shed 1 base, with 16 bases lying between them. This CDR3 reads CASSVGGARGSYEQYF. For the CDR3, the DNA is TGTGCCAGCAGCGTTGGGGGGGCTAGAGGGTCCTACGAGCAGTACTTC. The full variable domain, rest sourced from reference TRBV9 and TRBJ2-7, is DSGVTQTPKHLITATGQRVTLRCSPRSGDLSVYWYQQSLDQGLQFLIQYYNGEERAKGNILERFSAQQFPDLHSELNLSSLELGDSALYFCASSVGGARGSYEQYFGPGTRLTVT.

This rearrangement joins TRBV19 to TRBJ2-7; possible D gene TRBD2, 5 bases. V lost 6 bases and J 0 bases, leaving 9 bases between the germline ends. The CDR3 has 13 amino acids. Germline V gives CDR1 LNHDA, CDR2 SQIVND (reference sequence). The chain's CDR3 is CASSLDYSYEQYF. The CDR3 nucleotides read TGTGCCAGTAGCCTTGACTACTCCTACGAGCAGTACTTC.